This T cell receptor beta chain was retrieved from a study of CD8 T cells in cerebrospinal fluid in Alzheimer's disease. Study observations and caveats: Expanded clones of at least 3% were commoner in Alzheimer's patients than healthy subjects.

Judged by frequency, this clonotype is medium-sized (0.01 to 0.1%). Its antigen is unknown. TCRdb reanalyzed the 10x single-cell sequencing reads, giving one entry per CDR3 protein sequence and no DNA. In total, the table holds fewer than 2,000 distinct CDR3 sequences. The CDR3 is made up of 14 amino acids. Germline lookup yields CDR1 MNHEY and CDR2 SMNVEV (reference sequence). V is TRBV27 and J is TRBJ2-5; TCRdb selects TRBD2, and the lack of DNA leaves this call unchecked. The sequence was obtained from a human donor with mild cognitive impairment. Input material: cerebrospinal fluid. CDR3 sequence reads: CASSFGGEQETQYF.